Listed below are T cell receptor beta chains from one sample, sequenced in a study of human T cells and chemical hapten exposure. TCRdb recomputed calls from the RACE reads with MiXCR, one row per CDR3 protein. Among around 75,000 distinct CDR3 sequences listed, about 12% were seen once. The input for sequencing was whole blood, taken in connection with sensitization to the hapten diphenylcyclopropenone (DPC). These receptors came from a woman aged 60-70 years with alopecia areata. Some clones in this sample may be carry-over from other donors' samples. Each CDR3 is given with its conserved first and last residue. The D gene is left open where the match is weak. Rows give clone size only sometimes, using once, few, many, or a class for an expanded clone.

clone_size	v_call	d_call	j_call	cdr3_nt	cdr3_aa
many	TRBV29-1	TRBD1	TRBJ1-2	TGCAGCGTTCAAGGGGGCGGTGGCTACACCTTC	CSVQGGGGYTF
NA	TRBV7-6	NA	TRBJ2-7	TGTGCCAGCAGCTCCGGGCCAGGGACCTACGAGCAGTACTTC	CASSSGPGTYEQYF
NA	TRBV19	TRBD1	TRBJ1-4	TGTGCCAGTAGCCCCGGACAGGAGGGATGGGAAAAACTGTTTTTT	CASSPGQEGWEKLFF
many	TRBV10-3	NA	TRBJ2-7	TGTGCCATCAGTGAGTCGGAACAGTTCCACGAGCAGTACTTC	CAISESEQFHEQYF
few	TRBV15	NA	TRBJ2-3	TGTGCCACCAGCAGGAAGAGCGGGTCTAGCACAGATACGCAGTATTTT	CATSRKSGSSTDTQYF
few	TRBV24-1	NA	TRBJ2-3	TGTGCCACCAGTGCCCGCGGGAGCACAGATACGCAGTATTTT	CATSARGSTDTQYF
few	TRBV5-1	TRBD1	TRBJ2-5	TGCGCCAGCAGCCAGGGGACAGGGAGGGAGACCCAGTACTTC	CASSQGTGRETQYF
few	TRBV18	NA	TRBJ1-2	TGTGCCAGCTCACCCACGTGGCCGGAAGGCGATGGCTACACCTTC	CASSPTWPEGDGYTF
NA	TRBV7-2	TRBD1	TRBJ2-4	TGTGCCAGCAGCTTCGTTACAGGGGACATTCAGTACTTC	CASSFVTGDIQYF
few	TRBV5-1	NA	TRBJ1-2	TGCGCCAGCAGCCCCGAAGCGGGTAACTATGGCTACACCTTC	CASSPEAGNYGYTF
NA	TRBV6-5	NA	TRBJ2-2	TGTGCCAGCAGTACACAGGGAACCGGGGAGCTGTTTTTT	CASSTQGTGELFF
NA	TRBV5-1	NA	TRBJ2-3	TGCGCCAGCAGCCCCTCAGGCTTCACAGATACGCAGTATTTT	CASSPSGFTDTQYF
once	TRBV10-2	NA	TRBJ2-3	TGCGCCAGCAACCCGAATGGGGCAGATACGCAGTATTTT	CASNPNGADTQYF
NA	TRBV20-1	NA	TRBJ2-7	TGCAGTGCTCCCCAATCCAGGGGCCACGAGCAGTACTTC	CSAPQSRGHEQYF
few	TRBV4-1	NA	TRBJ2-4	TGCGCCAGCAGCCAAGACGGGCTAGGAGGGAAAAGGGGCAAAAACATTCAGTACTTC	CASSQDGLGGKRGKNIQYF
NA	TRBV6-6	NA	TRBJ2-1	TGTGCCAGCAGTAGAGGAGGGAATGAGCAGTTCTTC	CASSRGGNEQFF
many	TRBV11-2	TRBD1	TRBJ2-3	TGTGCCAGCAGCTTAAGGGGACAGGATACGCAGTATTTT	CASSLRGQDTQYF
many	TRBV7-9	NA	TRBJ2-3	TGTGCCAGCAGCTTAGCGCACTCCTATGCAGATACGCAGTATTTT	CASSLAHSYADTQYF
few	TRBV18	NA	TRBJ1-1	TGTGCCAGCTCCCCACTGACAGATTTGAACACTGAAGCTTTCTTT	CASSPLTDLNTEAFF
NA	TRBV20-1	TRBD1	TRBJ1-2	TGCAGTGCTGGGACAGACTATGGCTACACCTTC	CSAGTDYGYTF
few	TRBV7-8	NA	TRBJ1-4	TGTGCCAGCAGCTTAGGCCCAGGGGTGATGTTTTTT	CASSLGPGVMFF
NA	TRBV3-1	NA	TRBJ2-1	TGTGCCAGCAGCCAAGTTGGGTTAGAGCAGTTCTTC	CASSQVGLEQFF
few	TRBV27	NA	TRBJ2-1	TGTGCCAGCAGCTACGGGACAAACTCCTACAATGAGCAGTTCTTC	CASSYGTNSYNEQFF
NA	TRBV12-2	NA	TRBJ1-2	TGTGCAAGTCGCTTAGGGACCTGGGACAGGGGCCGCCGGAACTATGGCTACACCTTC	CASRLGTWDRGRRNYGYTF
NA	TRBV7-6	TRBD1	TRBJ2-6	TGTGCCAGCAGCTTAGCTACAGGGGTGGCTGGGGCCAACGTCCTGACTTTC	CASSLATGVAGANVLTF
NA	TRBV19	TRBD2	TRBJ2-5	TGTGCCAGTAGTTCTCCGACTAGCGGGGGCGAGACCCAGTACTTC	CASSSPTSGGETQYF
many	TRBV2	NA	TRBJ2-1	TGTGCCAGCAGTGGCAGGAGGGGTTCCTACAATGAGCAGTTCTTC	CASSGRRGSYNEQFF
few	TRBV6-1	TRBD2	TRBJ2-3	TGTGCCAGCAGATTGGGACTAGCGGGGGGGCTTGGCACAGATACGCAGTATTTT	CASRLGLAGGLGTDTQYF
many	TRBV2	TRBD1	TRBJ2-5	TGTGCCAGCAGGGGGACAGGGGCCGAGACCCAGTACTTC	CASRGTGAETQYF
NA	TRBV5-4	TRBD1	TRBJ2-1	TGTGCCAGCAGCCCGGGACAGCCAAATGAGCAGTTCTTC	CASSPGQPNEQFF
NA	TRBV4-2	NA	TRBJ1-4	TGTGCCAGCAGCCAAGATACCCGCACAGGGTTTGCGGAAAAACTGTTTTTT	CASSQDTRTGFAEKLFF
NA	TRBV18	NA	TRBJ1-6	TGTGCCAGCTCACCACCGAAGGGAGGCAATTCACCCCTCCACTTT	CASSPPKGGNSPLHF
NA	TRBV5-5	TRBD2	TRBJ2-1	TGTGCCAGCAGCTTGGCCCCACTAGCGGGGCCTAGCTCCTACAATGAGCAGTTCTTC	CASSLAPLAGPSSYNEQFF
NA	TRBV14	NA	TRBJ1-4	TGTGCCAGCAGCCAAGAATCGTATTATCCCGGATCTAATGAAAAACTGTTTTTT	CASSQESYYPGSNEKLFF
many	TRBV19	NA	TRBJ2-6	TGTGCCAGTAGTGTTGCGTCTGGGGCCAACGTCCTGACTTTC	CASSVASGANVLTF
many	TRBV13	NA	TRBJ1-1	TGTGCCAGCAGCCGGGGAAAGGGATACAGGAAAACTGAAGCTTTCTTT	CASSRGKGYRKTEAFF
many	TRBV7-6	TRBD1	TRBJ1-4	TGTGCCAGCAGCCCCGGACAGGGGGCTGAAAAACTGTTTTTT	CASSPGQGAEKLFF
NA	TRBV6-1	NA	TRBJ1-1	TGTGCCAGCAGTCCTCTGGACCGGTACACTGAAGCTTTCTTT	CASSPLDRYTEAFF
NA	TRBV6-1	NA	TRBJ1-4	TGTGCCAGCAGCGACAGCGGGGCGAGGACTAATGAAAAACTGTTTTTT	CASSDSGARTNEKLFF
few	TRBV2	NA	TRBJ2-1	TGTGCCAGCAGTATCATGAGGGGTGAGCAGTTCTTC	CASSIMRGEQFF
NA	TRBV10-3	TRBD1	TRBJ1-2	TGTGCCATCACCGACAGGGGCTCCTATGGCTACACCTTC	CAITDRGSYGYTF